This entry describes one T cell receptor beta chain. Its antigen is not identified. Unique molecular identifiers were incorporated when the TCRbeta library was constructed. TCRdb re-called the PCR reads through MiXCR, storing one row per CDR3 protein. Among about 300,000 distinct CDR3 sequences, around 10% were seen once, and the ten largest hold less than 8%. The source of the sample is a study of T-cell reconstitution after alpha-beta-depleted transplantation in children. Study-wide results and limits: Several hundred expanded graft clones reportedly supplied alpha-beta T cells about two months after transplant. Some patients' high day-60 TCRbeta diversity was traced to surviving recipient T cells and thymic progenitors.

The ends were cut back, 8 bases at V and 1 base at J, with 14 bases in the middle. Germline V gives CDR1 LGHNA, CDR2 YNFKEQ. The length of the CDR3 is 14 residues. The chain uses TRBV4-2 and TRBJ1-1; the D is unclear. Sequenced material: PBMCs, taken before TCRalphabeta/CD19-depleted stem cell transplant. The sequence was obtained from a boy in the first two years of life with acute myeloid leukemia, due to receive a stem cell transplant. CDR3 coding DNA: TGTGCCAGCCGCACCGTCCAAGGGAACACTGAAGCTTTCTTT. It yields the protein CASRTVQGNTEAFF.